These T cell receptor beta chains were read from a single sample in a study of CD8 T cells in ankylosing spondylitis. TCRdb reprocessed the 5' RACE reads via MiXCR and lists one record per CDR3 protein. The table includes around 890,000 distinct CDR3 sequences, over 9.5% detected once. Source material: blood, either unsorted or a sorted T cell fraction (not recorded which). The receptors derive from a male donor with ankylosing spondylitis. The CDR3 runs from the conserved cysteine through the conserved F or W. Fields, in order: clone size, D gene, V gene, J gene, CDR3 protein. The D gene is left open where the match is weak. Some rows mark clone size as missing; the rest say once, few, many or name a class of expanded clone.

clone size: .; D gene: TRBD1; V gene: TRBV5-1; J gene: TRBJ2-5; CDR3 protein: CASSATTGAPGAQYF
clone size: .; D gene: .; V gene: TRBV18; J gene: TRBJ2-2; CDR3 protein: CASTTDTGELFF
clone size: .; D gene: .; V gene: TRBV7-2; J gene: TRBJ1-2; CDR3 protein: CASSRSTDSYGYTF
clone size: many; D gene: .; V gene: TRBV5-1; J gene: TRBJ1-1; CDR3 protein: CASSPSEDTEAFF
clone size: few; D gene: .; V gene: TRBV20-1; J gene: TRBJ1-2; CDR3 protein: CSARTGAGYGYTF
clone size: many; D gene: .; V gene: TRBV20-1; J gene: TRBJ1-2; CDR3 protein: CSAGGTDYGYTF
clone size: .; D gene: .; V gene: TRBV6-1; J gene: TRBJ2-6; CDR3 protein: CASSPGGRGANVLTF
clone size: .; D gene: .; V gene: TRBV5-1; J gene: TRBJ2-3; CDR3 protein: CASSLQGTTDTQYF
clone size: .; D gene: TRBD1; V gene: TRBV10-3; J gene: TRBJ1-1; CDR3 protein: CAISEPYDRGSNTEAFF
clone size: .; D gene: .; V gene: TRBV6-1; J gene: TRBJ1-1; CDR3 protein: CASLSPSLNTEAFF
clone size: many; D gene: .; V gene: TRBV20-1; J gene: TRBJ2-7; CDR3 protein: CSARDEPFYEQYF
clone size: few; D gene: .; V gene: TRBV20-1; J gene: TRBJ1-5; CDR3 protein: CSARLVYSNQPQHF
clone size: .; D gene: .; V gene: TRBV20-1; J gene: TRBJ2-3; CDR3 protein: CSARYPSQSTDTQYF
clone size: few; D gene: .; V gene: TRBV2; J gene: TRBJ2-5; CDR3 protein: CASSLPGIFQETQYF
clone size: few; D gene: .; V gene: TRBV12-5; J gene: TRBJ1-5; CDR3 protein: CASFGGGSNQPQHF
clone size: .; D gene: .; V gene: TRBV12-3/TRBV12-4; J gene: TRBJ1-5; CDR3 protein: CASSLGQEFQPQHF
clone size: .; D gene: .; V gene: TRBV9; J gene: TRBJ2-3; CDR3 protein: CASDIGGGSADTQYF
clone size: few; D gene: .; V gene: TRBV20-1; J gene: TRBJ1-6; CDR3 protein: CSATNRATNSPLHF
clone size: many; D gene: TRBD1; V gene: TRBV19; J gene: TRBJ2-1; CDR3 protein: CASSPMTGPGNEQFF
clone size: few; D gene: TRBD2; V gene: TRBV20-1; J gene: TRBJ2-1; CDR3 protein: CSARLSSSGYNEQFF
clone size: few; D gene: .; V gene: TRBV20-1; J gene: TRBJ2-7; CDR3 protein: CSATDTYEQYF
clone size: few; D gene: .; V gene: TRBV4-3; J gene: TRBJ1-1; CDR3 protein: CASSQELQAEAFF
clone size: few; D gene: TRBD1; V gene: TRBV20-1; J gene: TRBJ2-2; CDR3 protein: CSARVDRANTGELFF
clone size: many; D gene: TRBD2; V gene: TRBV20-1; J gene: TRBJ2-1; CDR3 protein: CSARARREQNEQFF
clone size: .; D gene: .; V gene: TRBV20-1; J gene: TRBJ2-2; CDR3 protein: CSARVRAGELFF
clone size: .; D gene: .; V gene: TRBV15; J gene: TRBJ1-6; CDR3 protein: CATSRDRDNSPLHF
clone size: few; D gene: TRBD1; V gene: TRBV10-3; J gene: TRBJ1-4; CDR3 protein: CAISGQTGAGEKLFF
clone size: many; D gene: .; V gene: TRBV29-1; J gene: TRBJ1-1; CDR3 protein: CSVVARNTEAFF
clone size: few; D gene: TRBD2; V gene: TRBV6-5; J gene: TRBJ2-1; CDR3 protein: CASIRGSGNNEQFF
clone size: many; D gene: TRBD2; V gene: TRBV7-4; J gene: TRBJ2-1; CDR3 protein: CASSVHLTSGSGNEQFF
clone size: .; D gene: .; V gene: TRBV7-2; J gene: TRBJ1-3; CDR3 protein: CASSLRQISGNTIYF
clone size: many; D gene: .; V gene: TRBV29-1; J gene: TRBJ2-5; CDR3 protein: CSVEPGRNTQYF
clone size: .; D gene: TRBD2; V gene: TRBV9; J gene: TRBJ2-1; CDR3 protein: CASSASGDYNEQFF
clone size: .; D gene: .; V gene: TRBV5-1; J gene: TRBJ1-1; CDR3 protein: CASGRGGGGNTEAFF
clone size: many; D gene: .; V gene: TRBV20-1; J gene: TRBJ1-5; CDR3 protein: CSARDFGRETDQPQHF
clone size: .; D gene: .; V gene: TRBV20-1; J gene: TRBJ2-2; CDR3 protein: CSARRALAVGELFF
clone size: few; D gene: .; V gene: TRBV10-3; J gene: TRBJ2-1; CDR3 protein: CAISESWDSSYNEQFF
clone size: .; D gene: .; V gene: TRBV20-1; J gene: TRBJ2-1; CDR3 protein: CSAFPSGYNEQFF
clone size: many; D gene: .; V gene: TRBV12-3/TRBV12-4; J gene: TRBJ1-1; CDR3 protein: CASSLGLLMNTEAFF
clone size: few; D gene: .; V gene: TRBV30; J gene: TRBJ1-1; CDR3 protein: CAWSVLGNAFF
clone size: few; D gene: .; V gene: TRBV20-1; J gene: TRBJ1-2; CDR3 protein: CSASKGTADYGYTF
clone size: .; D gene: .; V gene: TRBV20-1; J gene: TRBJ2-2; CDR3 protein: CSVKKGAGELFF
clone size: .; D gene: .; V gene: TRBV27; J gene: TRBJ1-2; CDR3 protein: CASSFQGWTGYTF